This TCR beta chain was captured by sequencing in a study of blood T cell repertoires in COVID-19. About the study: PBMCs, B-cell-depleted T cells, or T cells were the source of the cDNA or gDNA that made up the material.

The CDR3 totals 16 residues. V gave up 1 base and J gave up 0 bases; unmatched junction bases: 2. CDR1 is MDHEN, CDR2 SYDVKM, per germline. Under the authors' procedure: Amplification of reference gene primers was used by the study to estimate nucleated cell counts. This table comes from immunoSEQ multiplex PCR, and its TCRdb copy is limited to in-frame clones, with some not included. V, J and clone size reflect that table, while D and trimming were determined from the DNA. The table includes 210,000 or so clones, around 80% detected once. The TCR originated in a man aged 50-59 years who had recovered from COVID-19. The source material was peripheral blood. The gene calls are TRBV28 and TRBJ1-5, with TRBD1 matching over 8 bases. The CDR3, as DNA: TGTGCCAGCAGTTTATCGGGACAGGATAGCAATCAGCCCCAGCATTTT. Amino acid sequence: CASSLSGQDSNQPQHF.